This T cell receptor beta chain was sequenced in a study of T-cell reconstitution after alpha-beta-depleted transplantation in children. For TCRbeta, the library was prepared with unique molecular identifiers. TCRdb fed the PCR reads into MiXCR, producing one record per CDR3 protein. Of about 300,000 distinct CDR3 sequences listed, roughly a tenth are singletons. The CDR3 runs to 12 residues. Germline V lookup: CDR1 SQVTM, CDR2 ANQGSEA. The V and J ends lost 4 bases and 2 bases respectively, with 5 bases between them. This clonotype has at least ten counts. The genes are TRBV29-1 and TRBJ1-4; D unresolved. The sample here was PBMCs, taken before TCRalphabeta/CD19-depleted stem cell transplant. This sequence originates from a boy younger than two with acute myeloid leukemia, due to receive a stem cell transplant. CDR3 sequence: CSVGGTNEKLFF. The CDR3 DNA follows: TGCAGCGTTGGAGGGACTAATGAAAAACTGTTTTTT.